A selection of T cell receptor beta chains follows, all from one sample in a study of tumor and adjacent non-tumor tissue in lung cancer. TCRdb called the multiplex PCR reads again in MiXCR, with one record for every CDR3 protein. Among about 200,000 distinct CDR3 sequences, roughly 70% were seen once, and the ten largest hold roughly 24%. The sample comprised lung tumor tissue. These receptors were obtained from a man in his 60s with non-small cell lung cancer. The CDR3 runs from the conserved cysteine through the conserved F or W. Fields, in order: J gene, V gene, D gene, CDR3 protein. A D gene is named only where the DNA matches it firmly.

>TRBJ2-2|TRBV11-2|NA
CASSLMWGDTGELFF
>TRBJ1-1|TRBV20-1|NA
CNASTGSRGAFF
>TRBJ1-1|TRBV12-3/TRBV12-4|NA
CASSPNQGTEAFF
>TRBJ2-5|TRBV28|NA
CASSSRTEGRETQYF
>TRBJ2-5|TRBV7-9|NA
CASSLGRAGRYRETQYF
>TRBJ2-1|TRBV20-1|TRBD2
CSAWDLAGSYNEQFF
>TRBJ2-4|TRBV5-4|TRBD1
CASPNRDREAKNIQYF
>TRBJ2-7|TRBV20-1|TRBD1
CSARLRTGYEQYF
>TRBJ2-1|TRBV6-2/TRBV6-3|TRBD1
CASNKPGQFYNEQLF
>TRBJ2-1|TRBV6-6|NA
CASILGHGGFDEQFF
>TRBJ2-4|TRBV4-2|NA
CASSPLAGGGAKNIQYF
>TRBJ2-5|TRBV4-2|TRBD2
CASSPGTSEQETQYF
>TRBJ1-4|TRBV20-1|NA
CSASRGSEKVFF
>TRBJ2-7|TRBV6-2/TRBV6-3|NA
CASGYGLAEEDYEQYF
>TRBJ1-2|TRBV11-1|NA
CASSLDMIERSYGYIF
>TRBJ2-1|TRBV10-2|TRBD1
CASSGDRASNEQLF
>TRBJ1-2|TRBV11-2|NA
CASSLELASINYGYTF
>TRBJ2-1|TRBV24-1|TRBD1
CATNTGEIYNEQFF
>TRBJ2-2|TRBV4-3|TRBD2
CASSQETSGWGLLF
>TRBJ1-1|TRBV6-5|NA
CASSYSEGGGTEAFF
>TRBJ1-2|TRBV11-2|NA
CVSSLVLGDGYTF
>TRBJ2-5|TRBV4-3|NA
CISSQVGGTVPQYF
>TRBJ2-7|TRBV5-4|NA
CASSIQGFRYEQYF
>TRBJ1-5|TRBV28|NA
CASSLGWADNQPQLF
>TRBJ1-6|TRBV11-3|TRBD1
CASSKTGSSLHF
>TRBJ2-7|TRBV6-5|NA
CASRPNRVMLYEQYF
>TRBJ2-6|TRBV6-6|NA
CASSGAGSGANVLTF
>TRBJ1-6|TRBV7-8|TRBD1
CASSHGQGNSPLHF
>TRBJ2-7|TRBV20-1|TRBD2
CSTQTSSRGYEQYF
>TRBJ1-1|TRBV7-3|NA
CASSSGASEAFF
>TRBJ1-2|TRBV29-1|NA
CSVPVGANYGYTF
>TRBJ2-4|TRBV11-3|NA
CASRAAGINIQYF
>TRBJ2-6|TRBV30|TRBD2
CACSVLAGAGAKVLTF
>TRBJ2-2|TRBV7-9|TRBD1
CASSWTGNTGELFF